This entry concerns a single T cell receptor beta chain. Its antigen is unknown. Profiled with immunoSEQ multiplex PCR; TCRdb holds only in-frame clones, not every one. The data contain about 48,000 clones, approximately 84% of them seen just once; the ten biggest clones take up more than 3.5%. These data come from a study of T cells in tumors after PD-1 blockade. Turning to the study itself: Each patient got pembrolizumab 200 mg every 3 weeks or cemiplimab 350 mg every 2 weeks. During anti-PD-1 treatment, some patients continued daily vismodegib 150 mg.

Germline values: CDR1 MNHNS, CDR2 SASEGT. This CDR3 contains 14 residues. Trimming removed 3 bases from V and 4 bases from J, with 12 bases in between. Study results and caveats: Blood contained approximately 41% of the tumor's TCR clonotypes.

The J gene is TRBJ1-1, the V gene TRBV6-1; D might be TRBD1 (6 bases). The sample here was PBMCs, taken before anti-PD-1 treatment. The receptor was derived from a human donor with basal cell carcinoma. Here the CDR3 reads CASSEVGQSTEAFF. In nucleotides, the CDR3 is TGTGCCAGCAGTGAGGTGGGACAAAGCACTGAAGCTTTCTTT.